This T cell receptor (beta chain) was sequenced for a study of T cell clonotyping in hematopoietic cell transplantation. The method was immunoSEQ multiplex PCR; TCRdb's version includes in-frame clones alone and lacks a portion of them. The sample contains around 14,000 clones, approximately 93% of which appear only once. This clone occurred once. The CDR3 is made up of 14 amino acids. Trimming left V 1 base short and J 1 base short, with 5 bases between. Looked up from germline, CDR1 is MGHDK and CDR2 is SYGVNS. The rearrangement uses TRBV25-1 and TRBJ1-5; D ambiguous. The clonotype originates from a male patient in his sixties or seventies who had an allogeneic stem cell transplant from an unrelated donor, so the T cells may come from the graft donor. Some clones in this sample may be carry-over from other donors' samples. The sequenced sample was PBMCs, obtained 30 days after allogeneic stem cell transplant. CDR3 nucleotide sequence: TGTGCCAGCAGTGAATGGGGAAGCAATCAGCCCCAGCATTTT. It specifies CASSEWGSNQPQHF.